Presented here are 3 T cell receptor beta chains from one specimen sequenced in a study of T cell responses to AZD1222 COVID-19 vaccine (dated by TCRdb to the early 2020s). Taken with the paper, the label for time point translates to: baseline before first vaccination. The protocol used for the library was the immunoSEQ multiplex PCR assay. Entries here come from immuneACCESS through TCRdb and include only in-frame sequences with V and J called. Some clones fail to appear in such tables; in the studies checked, an unresolved V gene covers under half of the shortfall, and the cause of the remainder is unknown. Across this sample there are tens of thousands of clones, with approximately 91% seen only once. The ten biggest clones cover over 20% of the sample. The source material was peripheral blood, sampled on day 0 of AZD1222 vaccination. Receptors originate from an adult in good health.

The chain joins TRBV28 to TRBJ1-5; unclear D gene. Trimming shortened V by 2 bases and J by 1 base, and 9 bases separated the two germline ends. This CDR3 is built from 15 residues. From germline, CDR1 is MDHEN and CDR2 SYDVKM. CDR3 loop: CASSLEGLSNQPQHF. Written as DNA, the CDR3 is TGTGCCAGCAGTTTAGAGGGTTTGAGCAATCAGCCCCAGCATTTT. Full variable domain (remainder filled in from reference TRBV28 and TRBJ1-5): DVKVTQSSRYLVKRTGEKVFLECVQDMDHENMFWYRQDPGLGLRLIYFSYDVKMKEKGDIPEGYSVSREKKERFSLILESASTNQTSMYLCASSLEGLSNQPQHFGDGTRLSIL.

CDR3 protein: CASSQSGTGVNEQYF. The CDR3 DNA reads as TGCGCCAGCAGCCAATCCGGGACAGGTGTCAACGAGCAGTACTTC. This chain joins TRBV4-3 and TRBJ2-7, with 8 bases fitting TRBD1. The germline gives CDR1 LGHNA, CDR2 YSLEER. The CDR3 covers 15 residues. V shed 2 bases, J shed 5 bases, and the junction held 8 bases outside the gene matches.

The chain employs TRBV7-2 and TRBJ2-7, with D tentatively TRBD1 (6 bases). The CDR3 runs to 15 residues. Germline V gene lookup returns CDR1 SGHTA and CDR2 FQGNSA. Trimming removed 1 base from V and 0 bases from J, with 10 bases in between. The CDR3 DNA is TGTGCCAGCAGCTTAGACAGGGCGCTCTCCTACGAGCAGTACTTC. This translates into CASSLDRALSYEQYF.